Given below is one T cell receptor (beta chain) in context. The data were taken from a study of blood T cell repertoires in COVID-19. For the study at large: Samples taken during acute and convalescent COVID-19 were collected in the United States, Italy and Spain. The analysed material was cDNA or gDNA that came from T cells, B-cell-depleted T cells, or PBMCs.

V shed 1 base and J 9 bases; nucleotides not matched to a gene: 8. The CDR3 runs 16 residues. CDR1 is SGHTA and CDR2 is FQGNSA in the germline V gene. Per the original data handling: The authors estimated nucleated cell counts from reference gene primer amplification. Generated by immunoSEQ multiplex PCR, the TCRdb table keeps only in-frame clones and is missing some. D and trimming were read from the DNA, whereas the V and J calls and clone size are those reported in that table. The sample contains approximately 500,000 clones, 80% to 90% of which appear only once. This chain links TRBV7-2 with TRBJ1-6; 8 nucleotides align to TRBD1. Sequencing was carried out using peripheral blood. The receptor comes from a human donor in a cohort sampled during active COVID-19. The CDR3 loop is CASSLEGDRRLSPLHF. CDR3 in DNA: TGTGCCAGCAGCTTAGAGGGGGACAGGAGACTTTCACCCCTCCACTTT. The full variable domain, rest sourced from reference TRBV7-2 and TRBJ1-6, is GAGVSQSPSNKVTEKGKDVELRCDPISGHTALYWYRQSLGQGLEFLIYFQGNSAPDKSGLPSDRFSAERTGGSVSTLTIQRTQQEDSAVYLCASSLEGDRRLSPLHFGNGTRLTVT.